The source of this T cell receptor (beta chain) is a study of cytomegalovirus exposure and HLA in healthy donors. V was trimmed by 6 bases and J by 4 bases, leaving 15 bases between them. Germline V gene sequence: CDR1 MNHEY, CDR2 SMNVEV (reference sequence). This CDR3 has 14 amino acids. A multiplex PCR was run with 60 Vbeta primers and 13 Jbeta primers. Generated by immunoSEQ multiplex PCR, the TCRdb table keeps only in-frame clones and is missing some. Its table records 95,000 to 150,000 clones. Sequencing was performed on PBMCs. The chain recombines TRBV27 with TRBJ1-1, with a tentative D call TRBD1 (6 bases). The sequence was obtained from a young man in good health and CMV-seronegative. The CDR3 nucleotides read TGTGCCAGCAGGTCCGGGGGGCGAAGCACTGAAGCTTTCTTT. It is translated as CASRSGGRSTEAFF.